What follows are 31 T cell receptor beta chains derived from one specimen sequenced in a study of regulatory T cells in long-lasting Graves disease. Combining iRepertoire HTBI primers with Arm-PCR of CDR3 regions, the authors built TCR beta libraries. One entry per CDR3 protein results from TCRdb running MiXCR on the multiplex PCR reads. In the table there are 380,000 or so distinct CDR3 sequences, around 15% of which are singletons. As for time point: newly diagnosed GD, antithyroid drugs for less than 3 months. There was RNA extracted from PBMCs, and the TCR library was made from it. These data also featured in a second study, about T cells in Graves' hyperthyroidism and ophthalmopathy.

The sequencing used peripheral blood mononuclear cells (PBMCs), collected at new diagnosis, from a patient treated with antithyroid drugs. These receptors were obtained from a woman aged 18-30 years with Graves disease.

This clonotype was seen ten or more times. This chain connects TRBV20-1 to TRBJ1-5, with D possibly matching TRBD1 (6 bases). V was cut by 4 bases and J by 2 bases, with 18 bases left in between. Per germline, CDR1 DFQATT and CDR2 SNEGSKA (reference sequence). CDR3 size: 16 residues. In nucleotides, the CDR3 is TGCAGTGCTAATCTATCGGGGGACAAGGGCAATCAGCCCCAGCATTTT. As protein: CSANLSGDKGNQPQHF.

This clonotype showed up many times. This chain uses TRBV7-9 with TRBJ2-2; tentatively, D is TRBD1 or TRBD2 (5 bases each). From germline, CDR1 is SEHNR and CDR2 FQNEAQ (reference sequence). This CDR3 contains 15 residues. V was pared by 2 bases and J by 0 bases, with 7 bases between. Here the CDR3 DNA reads TGTGCCAGCAGCTTATGGGGGTCGAACACCGGGGAGCTGTTTTTT. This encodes CASSLWGSNTGELFF.

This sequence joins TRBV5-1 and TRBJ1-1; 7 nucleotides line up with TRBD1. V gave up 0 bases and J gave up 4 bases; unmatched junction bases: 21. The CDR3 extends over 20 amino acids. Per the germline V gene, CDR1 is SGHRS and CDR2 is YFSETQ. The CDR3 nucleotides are TGCGCCAGCAGCTTGGTAGGGGGCGGTTCCTGGGACGGACGATCCACTGAAGCTTTCTTT. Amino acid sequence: CASSLVGGGSWDGRSTEAFF.

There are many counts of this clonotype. The CDR3 reads CASSLFTGSYEQYF. CDR3 DNA: TGTGCCAGCAGCTTATTCACGGGGAGCTACGAGCAGTACTTC. V and J are TRBV7-8 and TRBJ2-7; D might be TRBD2 (5 bases). CDR3 length equals 14 residues. V was shortened by 2 bases and J by 3 bases, with 11 bases between the two germline ends. Germline-derived CDR1 and CDR2 are SGHVS and FQNEAQ.

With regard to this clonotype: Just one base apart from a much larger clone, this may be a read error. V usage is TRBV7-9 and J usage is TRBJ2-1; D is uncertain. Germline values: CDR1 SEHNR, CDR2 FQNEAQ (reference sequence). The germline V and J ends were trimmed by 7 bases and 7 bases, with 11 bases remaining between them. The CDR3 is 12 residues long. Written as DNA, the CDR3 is TGTGCCAGCATCTCGTGGCAAAATGAGCAGTTCTTC. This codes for CASISWQNEQFF.

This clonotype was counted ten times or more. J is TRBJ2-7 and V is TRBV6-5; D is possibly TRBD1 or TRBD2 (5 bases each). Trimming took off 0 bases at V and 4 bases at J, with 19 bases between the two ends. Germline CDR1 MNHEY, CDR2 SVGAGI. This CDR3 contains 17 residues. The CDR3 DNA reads TGTGCCAGCAGTTACTCGATAGGACAAGCGGCGAATTACGAGCAGTACTTC. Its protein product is CASSYSIGQAANYEQYF.

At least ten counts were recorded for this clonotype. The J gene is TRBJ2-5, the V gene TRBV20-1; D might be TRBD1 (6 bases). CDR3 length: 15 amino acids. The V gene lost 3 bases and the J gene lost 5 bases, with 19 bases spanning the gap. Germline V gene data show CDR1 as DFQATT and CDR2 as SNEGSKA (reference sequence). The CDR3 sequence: CSASQGTDPRETQYF. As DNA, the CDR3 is TGCAGTGCTAGTCAGGGGACGGACCCGCGGGAGACCCAGTACTTC.

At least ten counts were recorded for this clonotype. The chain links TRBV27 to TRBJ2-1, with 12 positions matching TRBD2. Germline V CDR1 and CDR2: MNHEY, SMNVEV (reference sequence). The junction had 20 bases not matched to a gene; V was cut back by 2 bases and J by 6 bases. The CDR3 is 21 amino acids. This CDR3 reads CASSLPRHRASGGAWVNEQFF. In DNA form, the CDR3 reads TGTGCCAGCAGTTTACCCCGTCATCGGGCTAGCGGGGGGGCCTGGGTCAATGAGCAGTTCTTC.

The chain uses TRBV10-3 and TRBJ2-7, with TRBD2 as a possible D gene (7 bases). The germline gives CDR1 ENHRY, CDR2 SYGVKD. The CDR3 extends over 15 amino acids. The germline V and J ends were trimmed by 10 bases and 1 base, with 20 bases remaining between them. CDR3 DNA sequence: TGTGCCACCCACCTGGCGGGGGACAATTCCTACGAGCAGTACTTC. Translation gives CATHLAGDNSYEQYF.

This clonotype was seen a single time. The CDR3 loop reads CASSEGGQINSPLHF. The CDR3 DNA reads as TGTGCCAGCAGCGAGGGGGGACAGATTAATTCACCCCTCCACTTT. This rearrangement joins TRBV9 to TRBJ1-6; 7 nucleotides align to TRBD1. V gave up 3 bases and J gave up 6 bases; unmatched junction bases: 6. Germline assignment: CDR1 SGDLS and CDR2 YYNGEE. The CDR3 has 15 residues. Complete variable domain (other parts from reference TRBV9 and TRBJ1-6): DSGVTQTPKHLITATGQRVTLRCSPRSGDLSVYWYQQSLDQGLQFLIQYYNGEERAKGNILERFSAQQFPDLHSELNLSSLELGDSALYFCASSEGGQINSPLHFGNGTRLTVT.

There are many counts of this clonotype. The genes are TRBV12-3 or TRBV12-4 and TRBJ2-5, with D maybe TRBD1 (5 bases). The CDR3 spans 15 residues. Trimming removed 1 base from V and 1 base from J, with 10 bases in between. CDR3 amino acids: CASSLGVRAQETQYF. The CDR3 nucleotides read TGTGCCAGCAGTTTAGGAGTCAGGGCCCAAGAGACCCAGTACTTC.

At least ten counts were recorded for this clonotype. CDR3 amino acids: CASSEGYRGRPEAFF. CDR3 DNA: TGTGCCAGCAGTGAAGGGTACAGGGGAAGACCTGAAGCTTTCTTT. The chain links TRBV2 to TRBJ1-1; 7 bases map to TRBD1. The CDR3 length is 15 residues. Germline V gene data show CDR1 as SNHLY and CDR2 as FYNNEI. The V gene end was trimmed by 1 base and the J gene end by 6 bases; junction bases not matched to a gene: 8. Filled out from reference TRBV2 and TRBJ1-1, the complete variable domain reads EPEVTQTPSHQVTQMGQEVILRCVPISNHLYFYWYRQILGQKVEFLVSFYNNEISEKSEIFDDQFSVERPDGSNFTLKIRSTKLEDSAMYFCASSEGYRGRPEAFFGQGTRLTVV.

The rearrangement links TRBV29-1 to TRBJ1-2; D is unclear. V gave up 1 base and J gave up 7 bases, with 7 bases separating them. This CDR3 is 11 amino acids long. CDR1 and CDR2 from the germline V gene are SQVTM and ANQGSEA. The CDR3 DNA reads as TGCAGCGTTGAAGGGGGAACTGGCTACACCTTC. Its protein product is CSVEGGTGYTF.

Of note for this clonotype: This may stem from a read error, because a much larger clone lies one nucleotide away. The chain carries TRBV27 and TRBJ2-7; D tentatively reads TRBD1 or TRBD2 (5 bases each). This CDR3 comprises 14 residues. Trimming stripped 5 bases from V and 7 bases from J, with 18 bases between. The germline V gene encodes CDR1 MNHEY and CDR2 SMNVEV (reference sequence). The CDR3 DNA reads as TGTGCCAGCAGTGTAGGGGACGCTAACAATGAGCAGTACTTC. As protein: CASSVGDANNEQYF.

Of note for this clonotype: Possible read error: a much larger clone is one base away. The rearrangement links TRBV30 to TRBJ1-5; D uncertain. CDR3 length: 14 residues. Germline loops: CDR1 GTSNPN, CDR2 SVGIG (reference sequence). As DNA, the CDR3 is TGTGCCCGGAGTAACGGGGATAGCAATCAGCCCCAGCATTTT. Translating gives CARSNGDSNQPQHF.

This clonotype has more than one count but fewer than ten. In DNA form, the CDR3 reads TGTGCCACCAGCAGTCCGGGACTAGCGTACAATGAGCAGTTCTTC. As protein: CATSSPGLAYNEQFF. V gene TRBV15 combines with J gene TRBJ2-1, with 10 bases identical to TRBD2. This CDR3 region has 15 residues. Trimming took 3 bases from V and 4 from J; bases not matched to a gene: 3. Germline CDR1 LNHNV, CDR2 YYDKDF (reference sequence). Variable domain in full (rest from reference TRBV15 and TRBJ2-1): DAMVIQNPRYQVTQFGKPVTLSCSQTLNHNVMYWYQQKSSQAPKLLFHYYDKDFNNEADTPDNFQSRRPNTSFCFLDIRSPGLGDTAMYLCATSSPGLAYNEQFFGPGTRLTVL.

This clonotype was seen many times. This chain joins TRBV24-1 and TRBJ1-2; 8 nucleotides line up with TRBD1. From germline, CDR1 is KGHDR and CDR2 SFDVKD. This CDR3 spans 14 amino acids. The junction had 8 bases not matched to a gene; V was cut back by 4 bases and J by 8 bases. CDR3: CATSDATGARGYTF. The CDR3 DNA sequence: TGTGCCACCAGTGACGCGACAGGGGCTAGAGGCTACACCTTC.

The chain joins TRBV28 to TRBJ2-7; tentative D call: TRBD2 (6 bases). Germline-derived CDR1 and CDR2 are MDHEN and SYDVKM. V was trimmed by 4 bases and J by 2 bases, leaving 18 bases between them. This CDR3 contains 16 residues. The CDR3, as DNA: TGTGCCAGCAGTTCGAACAGCTTCGGGGGTACCTACGAGCAGTACTTC. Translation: CASSSNSFGGTYEQYF.

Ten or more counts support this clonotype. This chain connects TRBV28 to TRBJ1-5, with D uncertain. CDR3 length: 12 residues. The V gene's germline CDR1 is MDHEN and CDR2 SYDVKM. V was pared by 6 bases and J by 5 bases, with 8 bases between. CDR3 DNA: TGTGCCAGCAGGGTTTCGGATCAGCCCCAGCATTTT. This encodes CASRVSDQPQHF. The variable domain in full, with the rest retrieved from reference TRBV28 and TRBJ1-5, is DVKVTQSSRYLVKRTGEKVFLECVQDMDHENMFWYRQDPGLGLRLIYFSYDVKMKEKGDIPEGYSVSREKKERFSLILESASTNQTSMYLCASRVSDQPQHFGDGTRLSIL.

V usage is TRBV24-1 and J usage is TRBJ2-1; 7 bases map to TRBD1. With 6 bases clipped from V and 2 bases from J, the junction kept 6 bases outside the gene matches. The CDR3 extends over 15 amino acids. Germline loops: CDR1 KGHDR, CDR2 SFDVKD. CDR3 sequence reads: CATSFGTATYNEQFF. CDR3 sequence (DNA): TGTGCCACCAGTTTCGGGACAGCTACCTACAATGAGCAGTTCTTC.

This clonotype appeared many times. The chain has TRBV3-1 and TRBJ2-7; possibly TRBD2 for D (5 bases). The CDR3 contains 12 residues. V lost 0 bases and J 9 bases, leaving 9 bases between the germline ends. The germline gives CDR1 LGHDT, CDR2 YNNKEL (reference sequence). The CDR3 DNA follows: TGTGCCAGCAGCCAAGATAGGAGCGGGCAGTACTTC. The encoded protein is CASSQDRSGQYF.

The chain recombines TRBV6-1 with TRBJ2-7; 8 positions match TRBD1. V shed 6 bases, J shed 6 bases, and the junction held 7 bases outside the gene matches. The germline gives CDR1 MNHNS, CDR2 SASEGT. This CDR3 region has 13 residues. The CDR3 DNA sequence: TGTGCCAGCAGCCTCGGACAGGGTACCGAGCAGTACTTC. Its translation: CASSLGQGTEQYF.

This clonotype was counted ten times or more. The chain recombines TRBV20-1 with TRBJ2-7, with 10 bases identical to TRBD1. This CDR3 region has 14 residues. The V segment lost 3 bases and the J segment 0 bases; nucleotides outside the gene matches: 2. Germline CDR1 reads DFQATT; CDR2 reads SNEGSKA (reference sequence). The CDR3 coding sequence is TGCAGTGCTAGTCGGACAGGGGGCTCCTACGAGCAGTACTTC. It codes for CSASRTGGSYEQYF.

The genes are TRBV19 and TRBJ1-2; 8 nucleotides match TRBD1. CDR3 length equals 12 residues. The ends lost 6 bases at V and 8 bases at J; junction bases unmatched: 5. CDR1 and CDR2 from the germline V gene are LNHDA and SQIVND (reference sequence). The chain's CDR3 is CASSQGAHGYTF. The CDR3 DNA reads TGTGCCAGTAGCCAGGGGGCGCACGGCTACACCTTC.

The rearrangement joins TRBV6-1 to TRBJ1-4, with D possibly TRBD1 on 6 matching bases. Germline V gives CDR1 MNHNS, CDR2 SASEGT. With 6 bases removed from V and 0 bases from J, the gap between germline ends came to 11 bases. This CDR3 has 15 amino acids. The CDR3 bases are TGTGCCAGCAGGCCCGGGGGCGCAACTAATGAAAAACTGTTTTTT. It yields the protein CASRPGGATNEKLFF.

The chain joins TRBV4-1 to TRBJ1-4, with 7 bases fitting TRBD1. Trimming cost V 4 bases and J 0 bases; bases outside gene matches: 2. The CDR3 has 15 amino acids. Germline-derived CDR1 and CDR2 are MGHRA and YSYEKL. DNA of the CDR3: TGCGCCAGCAGCCCGCAGGGGGCAACTAATGAAAAACTGTTTTTT. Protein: CASSPQGATNEKLFF.

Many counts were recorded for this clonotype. CDR3: CASFQGMGGTEAFF. CDR3 nucleotides: TGTGCCAGCTTTCAAGGGATGGGGGGCACTGAAGCTTTCTTT. V gene TRBV18 combines with J gene TRBJ1-1; perhaps TRBD1 as D (5 bases). The V end lost 7 bases, the J end lost 4 bases, and 16 bases lay between the germline ends. Germline lookup yields CDR1 KGHSH and CDR2 LQKENI. This CDR3 contains 14 residues.

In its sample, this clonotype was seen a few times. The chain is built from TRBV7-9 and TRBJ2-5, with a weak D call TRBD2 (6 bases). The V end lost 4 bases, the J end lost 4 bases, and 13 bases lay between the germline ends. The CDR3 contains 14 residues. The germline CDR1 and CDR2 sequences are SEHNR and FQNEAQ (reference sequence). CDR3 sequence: CASSWDLLAETQYF. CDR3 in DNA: TGTGCCAGCAGCTGGGATTTACTAGCAGAGACCCAGTACTTC. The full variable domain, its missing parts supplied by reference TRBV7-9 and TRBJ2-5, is DTGVSQNPRHKITKRGQNVTFRCDPISEHNRLYWYRQTLGQGPEFLTYFQNEAQLEKSRLLSDRFSAERPKGSFSTLEIQRTEQGDSAMYLCASSWDLLAETQYFGPGTRLLVL.

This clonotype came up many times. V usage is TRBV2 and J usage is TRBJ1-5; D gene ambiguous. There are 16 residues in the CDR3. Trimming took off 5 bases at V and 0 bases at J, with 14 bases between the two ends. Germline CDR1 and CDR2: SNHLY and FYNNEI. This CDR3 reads CASSPKGGYSNQPQHF. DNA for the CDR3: TGTGCCAGCAGTCCAAAGGGCGGTTATAGCAATCAGCCCCAGCATTTT.

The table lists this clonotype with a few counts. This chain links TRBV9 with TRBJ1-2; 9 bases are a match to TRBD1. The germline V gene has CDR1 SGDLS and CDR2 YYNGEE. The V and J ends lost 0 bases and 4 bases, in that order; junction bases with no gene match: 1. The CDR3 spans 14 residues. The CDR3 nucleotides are TGTGCCAGCAGCGTAGCGACAGGGGGCTATGGCTACACCTTC. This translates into CASSVATGGYGYTF.

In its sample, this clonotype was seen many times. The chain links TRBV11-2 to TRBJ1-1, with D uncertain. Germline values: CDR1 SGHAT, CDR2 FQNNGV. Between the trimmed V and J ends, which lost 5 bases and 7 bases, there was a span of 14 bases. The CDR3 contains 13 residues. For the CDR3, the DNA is TGTGCCAGCAGCCAAGGGTGGGGTGATGAAGCTTTCTTT. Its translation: CASSQGWGDEAFF.